Listed below are T cell receptor beta chains from one sample, sequenced in a study of naive and memory T cell subsets. TCRdb re-analysed the UMI-ligation and nested PCR reads in MiXCR, keeping a single row per CDR3 protein. The sample has tens of thousands of distinct CDR3 sequences, around 9% seen once. The sequencing input was naive CD8+ T cells from blood. These receptors all stem from a human donor in good health. Both conserved end residues are part of each CDR3. The D gene is left open where the match is weak. Clone sizes are given selectively: once, few, many, or a class where the clone is expanded.

clone_size: few
j_call: TRBJ1-1
d_call: -
v_call: TRBV15
cdr3_nt: TGTGCCACCAGTGCGGGGCTCCAAGAAGCTTTCTTT
cdr3_aa: CATSAGLQEAFF

clone_size: few
j_call: TRBJ2-1
d_call: TRBD2
v_call: TRBV5-4
cdr3_nt: TGTGCCAGCAAGAGGGCTAGCGGGAGGGATGAGCAGTTCTTC
cdr3_aa: CASKRASGRDEQFF

clone_size: few
j_call: TRBJ2-1
d_call: TRBD2
v_call: TRBV7-9
cdr3_nt: TGTGCCAGCAGCCTTAGCGGGAGTGGGTCCTACAATGAGCAGTTCTTC
cdr3_aa: CASSLSGSGSYNEQFF

clone_size: many
j_call: TRBJ2-2
d_call: -
v_call: TRBV4-3
cdr3_nt: TGCGCCAGCAGCCAAGAGGGGCCCCTGAACACCGGGGAGCTGTTTTTT
cdr3_aa: CASSQEGPLNTGELFF

clone_size: few
j_call: TRBJ2-7
d_call: -
v_call: TRBV6-2/TRBV6-3
cdr3_nt: TGTGCCAGCACCGTAGGCGGGTTTTTCCCCTACGAGCAGTACTTC
cdr3_aa: CASTVGGFFPYEQYF

clone_size: -
j_call: TRBJ1-4
d_call: TRBD1
v_call: TRBV7-9
cdr3_nt: TGTGCCAGCAGCTTAACTTCCGGGACAGCAACTACAACTAATGAAAAACTGTTTTTT
cdr3_aa: CASSLTSGTATTTNEKLFF

clone_size: few
j_call: TRBJ2-7
d_call: TRBD1
v_call: TRBV4-1
cdr3_nt: TGCGCCAGCAGCCAGGCCCCGACAGGGGGTTCCTACGAGCAGTACTTC
cdr3_aa: CASSQAPTGGSYEQYF

clone_size: many
j_call: TRBJ2-3
d_call: TRBD2
v_call: TRBV27
cdr3_nt: TGTGCCAGCAGTTCCTCCGGGACTAGCGGGAGTATCTCCACAGATACGCAGTATTTT
cdr3_aa: CASSSSGTSGSISTDTQYF

clone_size: -
j_call: TRBJ2-7
d_call: TRBD2
v_call: TRBV9
cdr3_nt: TGTGCCAGCAGCGGGGCGGGAGGGCCTTACGAGCAGTACTTC
cdr3_aa: CASSGAGGPYEQYF

clone_size: many
j_call: TRBJ2-1
d_call: TRBD2
v_call: TRBV11-2
cdr3_nt: TGTGCCAGCAGCCTCCGGACTAGCGGGTTCTACAATGAGCAGTTCTTC
cdr3_aa: CASSLRTSGFYNEQFF

clone_size: few
j_call: TRBJ1-5
d_call: TRBD1
v_call: TRBV7-6
cdr3_nt: TGTGCCAGCAGCTTAGGGACAGGGGGCAGCAATCAGCCCCAGCATTTT
cdr3_aa: CASSLGTGGSNQPQHF

clone_size: few
j_call: TRBJ2-1
d_call: -
v_call: TRBV4-1
cdr3_nt: TGCGCCAGCAGCCAAGATGGGCTGGGATACAATGAGCAGTTCTTC
cdr3_aa: CASSQDGLGYNEQFF

clone_size: -
j_call: TRBJ2-7
d_call: -
v_call: TRBV4-2
cdr3_nt: TGTGCCAGCAGCCAAGATAAGCTTTCCTACGAGCAGTACTTC
cdr3_aa: CASSQDKLSYEQYF

clone_size: few
j_call: TRBJ1-1
d_call: -
v_call: TRBV27
cdr3_nt: TGTGCCGTTTGGACAGCTAACACTGAAGCTTTCTTT
cdr3_aa: CAVWTANTEAFF

clone_size: -
j_call: TRBJ2-3
d_call: TRBD1
v_call: TRBV20-1
cdr3_nt: TGCAGTGCCCGCGGAGACAGGGATAGGACAGATACGCAGTATTTT
cdr3_aa: CSARGDRDRTDTQYF

clone_size: few
j_call: TRBJ2-7
d_call: TRBD2
v_call: TRBV20-1
cdr3_nt: TGCAGTGTTAAGGGACTAGCGGGAAATTACTACGAGCAGTACTTC
cdr3_aa: CSVKGLAGNYYEQYF

clone_size: many
j_call: TRBJ2-2
d_call: TRBD1
v_call: TRBV7-9
cdr3_nt: TGTGCCAGCGGGTCGACAGGGGGGCCTCAGAACACCGGGGAGCTGTTTTTT
cdr3_aa: CASGSTGGPQNTGELFF

clone_size: few
j_call: TRBJ1-4
d_call: -
v_call: TRBV7-9
cdr3_nt: TGTGCCAGCAGCTTGAGAGGGGAAAAACTGTTTTTT
cdr3_aa: CASSLRGEKLFF